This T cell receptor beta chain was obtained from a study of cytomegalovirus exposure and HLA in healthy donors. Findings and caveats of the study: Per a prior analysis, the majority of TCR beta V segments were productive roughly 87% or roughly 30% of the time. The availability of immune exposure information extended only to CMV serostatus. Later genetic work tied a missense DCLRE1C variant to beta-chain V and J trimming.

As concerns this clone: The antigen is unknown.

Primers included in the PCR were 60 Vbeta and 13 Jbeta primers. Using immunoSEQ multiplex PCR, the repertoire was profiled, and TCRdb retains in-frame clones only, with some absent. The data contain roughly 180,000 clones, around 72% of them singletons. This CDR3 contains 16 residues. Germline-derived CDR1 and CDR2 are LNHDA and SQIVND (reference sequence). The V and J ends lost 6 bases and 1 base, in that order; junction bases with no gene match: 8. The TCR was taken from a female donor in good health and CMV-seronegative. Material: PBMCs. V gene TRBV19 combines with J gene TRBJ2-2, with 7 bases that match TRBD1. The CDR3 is CASRPPGTVNTGELFF. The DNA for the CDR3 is TGTGCCAGTAGGCCCCCCGGGACAGTGAACACCGGGGAGCTGTTTTTT.